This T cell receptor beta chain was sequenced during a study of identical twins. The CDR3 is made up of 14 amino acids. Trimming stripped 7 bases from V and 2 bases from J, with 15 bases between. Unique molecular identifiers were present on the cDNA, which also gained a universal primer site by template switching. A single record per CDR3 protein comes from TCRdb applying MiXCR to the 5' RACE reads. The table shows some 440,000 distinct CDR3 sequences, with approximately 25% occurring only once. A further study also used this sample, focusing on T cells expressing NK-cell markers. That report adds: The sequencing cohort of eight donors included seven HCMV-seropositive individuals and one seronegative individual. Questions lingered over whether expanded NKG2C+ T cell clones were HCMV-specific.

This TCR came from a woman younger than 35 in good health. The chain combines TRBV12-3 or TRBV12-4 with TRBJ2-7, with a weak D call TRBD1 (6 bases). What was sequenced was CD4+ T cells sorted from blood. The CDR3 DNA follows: TGTGCCAGCACCCCGAAGACAGGCCCCTACGAGCAGTACTTC. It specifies CASTPKTGPYEQYF.